Detailed here is one T cell receptor beta chain. The antigen is not known. This sample is part of a study of vaccination effects on CD4 cells after COVID-19. For the study at large: Each participant received a vaccine that was either BNT162b2 or mRNA-1273, given as two doses. Study conclusions and caveats: Vaccine- and infection-induced clones showed marked clonal contraction late following vaccination.

Germline-derived CDR1 and CDR2 are KGHDR and SFDVKD. J was trimmed by 8 bases and V by 1 base; bases with no gene match: 8. CDR3 length equals 16 residues. Assay used: immunoSEQ multiplex PCR; TCRdb lists only in-frame clones, some missing. In the table there are 65,000 to 90,000 clones, roughly 79% of which are singletons. ViraFEST expansion of antigen-specific CD4+ T cells with viral peptide pools preceded sequencing. Culture proceeded for roughly ten days, and CD4+ T cells were then isolated. Vaccinated recipients, who were negative for nucleocapsid antibodies, had no history of SARS-CoV-2 infection.

The TCR comes from a human donor who received a COVID-19 vaccine. The specimen comprised CD4+ T cells from PBMCs cultured with HCoV-NL63 spike peptides, sampled before COVID-19 vaccination. This chain connects TRBV24-1 to TRBJ2-1; 9 bases are a match to TRBD2. In nucleotides, the CDR3 is TGTGCCACCAGTGATTTCTGGCGGGGGGGCCCCCATGAGCAGTTCTTC. Translating it yields CATSDFWRGGPHEQFF.